Listed below are T cell receptor beta chains from one sample, sequenced in a study of post-analysis software for immune sequencing data. TCRdb re-derived calls from the PCR reads in MiXCR, one entry per CDR3 protein. The data show fewer than 900,000 distinct CDR3 sequences, around 46% seen once. The sequencing input was blood. These receptors were collected from a girl aged 10-17 years with multiple sclerosis. The CDR3 runs from the conserved cysteine through the conserved F or W. The D gene is left open where the match is weak. Clone size appears in some rows only: once, few, many, or a class for an expanded clone.

abundance	d_gene	j_gene	v_gene	CDR3aa	CDR3nt
NA	TRBD1	TRBJ2-1	TRBV24-1	CATSDAGTGISFQQFF	TGTGCCACCAGTGACGCCGGGACAGGGATATCTTTTCAGCAGTTCTTC
few	TRBD2	TRBJ2-3	TRBV6-6	CASSYSPGLAGTDTQYF	TGTGCCAGCAGTTACTCGCCCGGACTAGCCGGCACAGATACGCAGTATTTT
few	NA	TRBJ2-5	TRBV20-1	CSARSPGGKETQYF	TGCAGTGCTAGGTCTCCCGGCGGAAAGGAGACCCAGTACTTC
once	NA	TRBJ1-5	TRBV9	CASSPVGERDQPQHF	TGTGCCAGCAGCCCTGTAGGGGAACGCGATCAGCCCCAGCATTTT
NA	NA	TRBJ2-1	TRBV9	CASSSRWGRPGGDEQFF	TGTGCCAGCAGCTCCAGGTGGGGCAGGCCAGGTGGAGATGAGCAGTTCTTC
few	TRBD1	TRBJ2-1	TRBV29-1	CSVPTGMGNFDEQFF	TGCAGCGTGCCGACAGGGATGGGTAATTTTGATGAGCAGTTCTTC
NA	TRBD1	TRBJ2-2	TRBV12-3/TRBV12-4	CASSFPQTTGRYTGELFF	TGTGCCAGCAGTTTCCCTCAGACGACAGGGCGGTACACCGGGGAGCTGTTTTTT
once	NA	TRBJ1-1	TRBV6-5	CASRLWENTEAFF	TGTGCCAGCAGACTATGGGAAAACACTGAAGCTTTCTTT
NA	NA	TRBJ2-3	TRBV20-1	CSARDYHRGGVGDTQYF	TGCAGTGCTAGAGATTACCACCGAGGGGGAGTTGGAGATACGCAGTATTTT
NA	TRBD2	TRBJ2-3	TRBV7-9	CASFRLAGGRSDRTDTQYF	TGTGCCAGCTTCCGACTAGCGGGAGGGCGGAGTGATCGCACAGATACGCAGTATTTT
NA	NA	TRBJ2-1	TRBV29-1	CSGSEGRANEQFF	TGCAGCGGGTCAGAGGGTAGAGCCAATGAGCAGTTCTTC
NA	TRBD1	TRBJ1-2	TRBV5-1	CASSGGQGEHYGYTF	TGCGCCAGCAGCGGAGGACAGGGTGAGCACTATGGCTACACCTTC
NA	NA	TRBJ2-3	TRBV2	CASSEEGVGADTQYF	TGTGCCAGCAGTGAAGAAGGGGTAGGCGCAGATACGCAGTATTTT
NA	TRBD1	TRBJ2-7	TRBV7-2	CASSPGTGGRLYEQYF	TGTGCCAGCAGCCCCGGGACAGGGGGTCGTCTGTACGAGCAGTACTTC
NA	NA	TRBJ2-3	TRBV29-1	CSVEGAGASTDTQYF	TGCAGCGTTGAGGGGGCGGGAGCTAGCACAGATACGCAGTATTTT
NA	NA	TRBJ1-2	TRBV20-1	CSAREQDFNYGYTF	TGCAGTGCTAGAGAACAGGATTTTAACTATGGCTACACCTTC
few	TRBD2	TRBJ2-5	TRBV5-1	CASSLVVAGAKTQYF	TGCGCCAGCAGCTTGGTTGTAGCGGGAGCAAAGACCCAGTACTTC
few	NA	TRBJ2-7	TRBV7-6	CASSLGRSKTLSYEQYF	TGTGCCAGCAGCTTAGGAAGGTCGAAGACCCTCTCCTACGAGCAGTACTTC
NA	NA	TRBJ2-1	TRBV27	CASSLRLGENEQFF	TGTGCCAGCAGTTTACGACTCGGCGAGAATGAGCAGTTCTTC
few	NA	TRBJ2-5	TRBV10-3	CAISDRKETQYF	TGTGCCATCAGCGACAGAAAAGAGACCCAGTACTTC
NA	NA	TRBJ1-1	TRBV5-1	CATRRGAEAFF	TGCGCCACTCGGCGGGGTGCTGAAGCTTTCTTT
NA	NA	TRBJ2-1	TRBV7-9	CASRPQGRGDEQFF	TGTGCCAGCAGACCCCAGGGCAGGGGCGATGAGCAGTTCTTC
NA	TRBD2	TRBJ2-5	TRBV6-1	CASSERNGVSGQETQYF	TGTGCCAGCAGTGAACGAAACGGGGTTAGCGGGCAAGAGACCCAGTACTTC
few	TRBD1	TRBJ1-1	TRBV9	CASSVRGRGTEAFF	TGTGCCAGCAGCGTCAGGGGGCGGGGAACTGAAGCTTTCTTT
few	TRBD2	TRBJ2-5	TRBV7-8	CASRTSGSNNEQYF	TGTGCCAGCAGGACTAGCGGGAGTAACAATGAGCAGTACTTC
NA	NA	TRBJ2-3	TRBV29-1	CSVETGSTDTQYF	TGCAGCGTTGAGACAGGAAGCACAGATACGCAGTATTTT
NA	NA	TRBJ2-3	TRBV24-1	CATSMEIGTDTQYF	TGTGCCACCTCCATGGAGATCGGTACAGATACGCAGTATTTT
NA	TRBD1	TRBJ2-5	TRBV4-2	CASSQDGQGQETQYF	TGTGCCAGCAGCCAAGATGGACAGGGACAAGAGACCCAGTACTTC
few	NA	TRBJ1-2	TRBV6-6	CASSPRQAEANYGYTF	TGTGCCAGCAGTCCCCGACAGGCTGAGGCTAACTATGGCTACACCTTC
NA	TRBD1	TRBJ1-2	TRBV29-1	CSVERDRTYGYTF	TGCAGCGTTGAGAGGGACAGGACCTATGGCTACACCTTC
NA	TRBD2	TRBJ2-1	TRBV20-1	CSAGGSSYNEQFF	TGCAGTGCAGGCGGGAGCTCCTACAATGAGCAGTTCTTC
NA	NA	TRBJ2-5	TRBV20-1	CSARDRLREETPYF	TGCAGTGCTAGAGACAGGCTGAGGGAGGAGACCCCGTACTTC
NA	TRBD2	TRBJ2-1	TRBV20-1	CSALKVAGAEQFF	TGCAGTGCTCTCAAAGTAGCGGGAGCTGAGCAGTTCTTC
few	NA	TRBJ2-1	TRBV28	CASSLFPPTYNEQFF	TGTGCCAGCAGTTTATTTCCACCGACCTACAATGAGCAGTTCTTC
NA	TRBD2	TRBJ2-1	TRBV6-1	CASSALLAGAYNEQFF	TGTGCCAGCAGTGCATTACTAGCGGGGGCCTATAATGAGCAGTTCTTC
NA	NA	TRBJ2-1	TRBV10-3	CAISGGGYNEQFF	TGTGCCATCAGTGGGGGCGGATACAATGAGCAGTTCTTC
NA	NA	TRBJ2-1	TRBV12-3/TRBV12-4	CASSLGTSQTQFF	TGTGCCAGCAGTTTGGGGACCTCGCAGACCCAGTTCTTC
NA	NA	TRBJ2-7	TRBV4-2	CASSQERERRYEQYF	TGTGCCAGCAGCCAAGAACGCGAGCGGCGCTACGAGCAGTACTTC
few	NA	TRBJ2-7	TRBV12-3/TRBV12-4	CASSLTGGQFYEQYF	TGTGCCAGCAGCCTAACCGGAGGACAGTTCTACGAGCAGTACTTC
few	NA	TRBJ2-1	TRBV9	CASRGGLGNEQFF	TGTGCCAGCAGAGGGGGGCTCGGCAATGAGCAGTTCTTC
NA	NA	TRBJ2-7	TRBV7-9	CASSLETTENEQYF	TGTGCCAGCAGCTTGGAGACAACCGAGAACGAGCAGTACTTC
few	NA	TRBJ1-1	TRBV3-1	CASSPLQGWNTEAFF	TGTGCCAGCAGCCCCCTCCAGGGATGGAACACTGAAGCTTTCTTT
NA	TRBD1	TRBJ1-1	TRBV7-2	CANSLGDRVPFF	TGTGCCAACAGCTTAGGGGACAGGGTCCCTTTCTTT
many	TRBD2	TRBJ2-5	TRBV5-1	CASSRTSVLSPETQYF	TGCGCCAGCAGCAGAACTAGCGTATTATCTCCAGAGACCCAGTACTTC
NA	TRBD1	TRBJ2-7	TRBV7-9	CASSNRQGEGEQYF	TGTGCCAGCAGCAACCGACAGGGGGAGGGCGAGCAGTACTTC
few	TRBD2	TRBJ2-5	TRBV6-6	CASSTGTSGSAETQYF	TGTGCCAGCAGTACCGGGACTAGCGGGAGTGCAGAGACCCAGTACTTC
few	NA	TRBJ1-2	TRBV7-9	CASSFSTNYGYTF	TGTGCCAGCAGCTTCTCCACTAACTATGGCTACACCTTC
NA	NA	TRBJ2-3	TRBV4-2	CASSQAPSTDTQYF	TGTGCCAGCAGCCAAGCGCCGAGCACAGATACGCAGTATTTT
NA	TRBD2	TRBJ2-2	TRBV6-1	CASFGLAGAENTGELFF	TGTGCCAGCTTCGGGCTAGCGGGAGCCGAGAACACCGGGGAGCTGTTTTTT
NA	TRBD1	TRBJ2-7	TRBV28	CASSYPGQSYEQYF	TGTGCCAGCAGTTATCCGGGACAGTCCTACGAGCAGTACTTC